The rows below give T cell receptor beta chains drawn from one sample of a study of T cell repertoires in cytomegalovirus infection. One entry per CDR3 protein results from TCRdb running MiXCR on the reads. The data show about 300,000 distinct CDR3 sequences, roughly 26% seen once. The sequencing input was PBMCs. These receptors were taken from a human donor in good health (CMV status not recorded). Some clones in this sample may be carry-over from other donors' samples. Both conserved end residues are part of each CDR3. D genes are given only for firm matches. For some rows the clone size is stated as once, few or many, or as a class when expanded; others skip it.

>15|TRBV7-2|TRBJ1-1|many|TRBD1
TGTGCCAGCAGCCCCCAGACAGGGTTAGGGACTGAAGCTTTCTTT
CASSPQTGLGTEAFF
>15|TRBV7-9|TRBJ1-5|-|-
TGTGCCAGCAGCTTAGATGGGGGCGCCGGGCAGCCCCAGCATTTT
CASSLDGGAGQPQHF
>15|TRBV27|TRBJ2-3|-|-
TGTGCCAGCAGTACCCCCCAAGGACCCTCGGATACGCAGTATTTT
CASSTPQGPSDTQYF
>16|TRBV11-3|TRBJ1-1|-|TRBD1
TGTGCCAGCAGTTTAGGTTCTACAGGGGGCTTATCTGAAGCTTTCTTT
CASSLGSTGGLSEAFF
>15|TRBV28|TRBJ1-2|many|TRBD1
TGTGCCAGCAGCCGGGGACAGGGCAGGCGGCATGGCTACACCTTC
CASSRGQGRRHGYTF
>14|TRBV11-2|TRBJ2-4|few|TRBD2
TGTGCCAGCAGGCCAATCCTGGGGGGGAACATTCAGTACTTC
CASRPILGGNIQYF
>15|TRBV7-2|TRBJ1-5|many|-
TGTGCCAGCAGCTTAGTTTCAGGGACCAATCAGCCCCAGCATTTT
CASSLVSGTNQPQHF
>15|TRBV5-1|TRBJ2-7|few|-
TGCGCCAGCAGCCCATTACCGTTTGTGGGGAGCGAGCAGTACTTC
CASSPLPFVGSEQYF
>14|TRBV6-2/TRBV6-3|TRBJ1-5|few|TRBD1
TGTGCCAGCAGCAAGACAGGGGGCAATCAGCCCCAGCATTTT
CASSKTGGNQPQHF
>14|TRBV28|TRBJ2-7|-|-
TGTGCCAGCAGTTTTGTGGGTAGCTCCTACGAGCAGTACTTC
CASSFVGSSYEQYF
>14|TRBV6-6|TRBJ2-7|-|-
TGTGCCAGCAGTTACGCCACCTTCAGGTACGAGCAGTACTTC
CASSYATFRYEQYF
>17|TRBV5-1|TRBJ2-1|few|TRBD1
TGCGCCAGCAGCCCCCGGGACAGGGGTAAAATTCGAGATGAGCAGTTCTTC
CASSPRDRGKIRDEQFF
>15|TRBV11-3|TRBJ2-1|few|-
TGTGCCAGCAGCTTAGATGAGGCATCTTACAATGAGCAGTTCTTC
CASSLDEASYNEQFF
>16|TRBV20-1|TRBJ1-5|few|-
TGCAGTGCTAGAGATAAGAGCAGGGTTAGCAATCAGCCCCAGCATTTT
CSARDKSRVSNQPQHF
>12|TRBV12-5|TRBJ2-1|-|-
TGTGCTAGTGGTTCTGAGGCTACGAGACAGTTCTTC
CASGSEATRQFF
>10|TRBV6-1|TRBJ2-7|many|-
TGTGCCAGCGCCCACTACGAGCAGTACTTC
CASAHYEQYF
>12|TRBV24-1|TRBJ1-2|few|-
TGTGCCACCAGTGATCCAGCGAAAGGCTACACCTTC
CATSDPAKGYTF
>15|TRBV29-1|TRBJ1-4|-|-
TGCAGCGTGAAATACGTGGGTTCGACTAATGAAAAACTGTTTTTT
CSVKYVGSTNEKLFF
>14|TRBV7-6|TRBJ2-5|few|-
TGTGCCAGCAGCTTAGACCAGGGACCAGAGACCCAGTACTTC
CASSLDQGPETQYF
>12|TRBV2|TRBJ2-7|few|-
TGTGCCAGCAGTGTCTCGGAATACGAGCAGTACTTC
CASSVSEYEQYF
>15|TRBV5-4|TRBJ2-2|few|TRBD1
TGTGCCAGCAGCCCCGGACAGGGGGCCGACGGGGAGCTGTTTTTT
CASSPGQGADGELFF
>14|TRBV11-1|TRBJ2-5|-|TRBD1
TGTGCCAGCAGCGCCCGGGACAGGAGAGAGACCCAGTACTTC
CASSARDRRETQYF
>17|TRBV12-3/TRBV12-4|TRBJ2-1|-|TRBD2
TGTGCCAGCAGTTTATGGGGACTAGCGGGAGTTTTGAATGAGCAGTTCTTC
CASSLWGLAGVLNEQFF
>15|TRBV18|TRBJ1-4|few|-
TGTGCCAGCTCACCTCGGACAGATCGAGATGAAAAACTGTTTTTT
CASSPRTDRDEKLFF